This T cell receptor beta chain was profiled in a study of blood T cell repertoires in COVID-19. Study-level information: Donors in the United States, Italy and Spain gave samples during acute or convalescent COVID-19. The analysed material was cDNA or gDNA that came from T cells, B-cell-depleted T cells, or PBMCs.

TCRdb's copy holds only in-frame clones and misses some; the assay was immunoSEQ multiplex PCR. The sample lists 200,000 to 250,000 clones, about 86% occurring once. Germline V CDR1 and CDR2: SGDLS, YYNGEE. V dropped 0 bases and J dropped 4; count of bases not matched to a gene: 3. The CDR3 consists of 14 residues. Only a few counts were recorded for this clone. Sequenced material: peripheral blood. V usage is TRBV9 and J usage is TRBJ1-1; TRBD1 agrees at 7 bases. The TCR was taken from a woman aged 25 to 39 who had recovered from COVID-19. The CDR3 DNA sequence: TGTGCCAGCAGCGTAGGACAGGGCCTCACTGAAGCTTTCTTT. The encoded protein is CASSVGQGLTEAFF.